The TCR beta chain described here comes from a study of CD8+CD57+ T cells in acquired aplastic anemia. Study details: Sorted CD4+ and CD8+ cells yielded DNA averaging around 3.5 ug. Sequencing produced an average of approximately 10 million reads per healthy donor for CD4+ cells. Overall study findings and caveats: Around 29 CD8+ CDR3 sequences were shared between patients and controls. Simpson's diversity of CD8+ cells was not significantly different in patients compared with controls.

Using genomic DNA as the template, TCR beta VDJ and CDR3 profiling was carried out. Via MiXCR, TCRdb re-called the reads, giving one row per CDR3 protein. This sample carries about 110,000 distinct CDR3 sequences, less than 65% of them seen once, and the ten largest clones take about a third. This clonotype was seen a single time. The antigen is undetermined. This clonotype was obtained from a human donor in good health, serving as a control. Source material: sorted CD4+, CD8+, or CD8+CD57+ T cells (not recorded which) from PBMCs.

CDR3: CASSNRDRVNEQYF. The CDR3 DNA sequence: TGTGCCAGCAGCAACCGGGACAGGGTTAACGAGCAGTACTTC. The chain carries TRBV7-9 and TRBJ2-7, with 9 bases that match TRBD1. This CDR3 contains 14 residues. J gave up 5 bases and V 5 bases, and 7 bases lay outside the gene matches. Per germline, CDR1 SEHNR and CDR2 FQNEAQ (reference sequence).